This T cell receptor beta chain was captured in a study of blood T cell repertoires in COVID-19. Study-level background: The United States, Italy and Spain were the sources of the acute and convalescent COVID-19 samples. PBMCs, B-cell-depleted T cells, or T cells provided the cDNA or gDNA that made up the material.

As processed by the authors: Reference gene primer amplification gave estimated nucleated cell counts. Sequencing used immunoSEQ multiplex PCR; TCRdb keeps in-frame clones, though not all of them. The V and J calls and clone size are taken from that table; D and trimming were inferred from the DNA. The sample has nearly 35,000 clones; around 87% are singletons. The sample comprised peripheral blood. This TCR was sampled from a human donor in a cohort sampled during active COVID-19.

The CDR3 sequence is CATRPGANTGELFF. The CDR3, as DNA: TGTGCCACCCGCCCAGGGGCGAACACCGGGGAGCTGTTTTTT. V usage is TRBV7-9 and J usage is TRBJ2-2, with D maybe TRBD1 (6 bases). This CDR3 contains 14 residues. V was trimmed by 10 bases and J by 0 bases, leaving 12 bases between them. Germline V gives CDR1 SEHNR, CDR2 FQNEAQ (reference sequence).